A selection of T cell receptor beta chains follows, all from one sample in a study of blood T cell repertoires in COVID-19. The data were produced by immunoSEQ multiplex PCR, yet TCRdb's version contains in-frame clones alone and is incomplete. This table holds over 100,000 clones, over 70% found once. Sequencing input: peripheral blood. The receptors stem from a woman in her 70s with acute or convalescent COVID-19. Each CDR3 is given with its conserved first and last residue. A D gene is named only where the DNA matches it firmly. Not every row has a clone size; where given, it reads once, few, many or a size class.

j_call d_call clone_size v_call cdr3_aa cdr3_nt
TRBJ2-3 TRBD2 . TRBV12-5 CASGHNPGLAGGPSDTQYF TGTGCTAGTGGTCATAATCCGGGACTAGCGGGAGGGCCATCAGATACGCAGTATTTT
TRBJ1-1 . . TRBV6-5 CASNLRGLNTEAFF TGTGCCAGCAATCTACGGGGTTTGAACACTGAAGCTTTCTTT
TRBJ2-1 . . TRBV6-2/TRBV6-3 CASSLFGLYNEQFF TGTGCCAGCAGTCTTTTCGGACTTTACAATGAGCAGTTCTTC
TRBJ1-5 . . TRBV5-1 CASSLAGVQPQHF TGCGCCAGCAGCTTGGCAGGGGTACAGCCCCAGCATTTT
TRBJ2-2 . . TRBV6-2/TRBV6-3 CASSRSGTGELFF TGTGCCAGCAGCCGTAGTGGCACCGGGGAGCTGTTTTTT
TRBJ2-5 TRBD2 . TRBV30 CAWDSSGRARETQYF TGTGCCTGGGATTCAAGCGGGAGGGCCCGGGAGACCCAGTACTTC
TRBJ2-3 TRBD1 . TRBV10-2 CASSVTGAHTDTQYF TGCGCCAGCAGTGTGACAGGGGCTCACACAGATACGCAGTATTTT
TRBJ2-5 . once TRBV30 CAWNHNQETQYF TGTGCCTGGAATCACAACCAAGAGACCCAGTACTTC
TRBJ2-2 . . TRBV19 CASKGRENTGELFF TGTGCCAGTAAGGGCAGGGAGAACACCGGGGAGCTGTTTTTT
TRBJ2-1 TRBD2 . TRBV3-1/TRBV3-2 CASSPFYGGEENEQFF TGTGCCAGCAGCCCTTTTTACGGGGGGGAGGAAAATGAGCAGTTCTTC
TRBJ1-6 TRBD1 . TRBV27 CASSRTGDNSPLHF TGTGCCAGCAGTCGTACAGGGGACAATTCACCCCTCCACTTT
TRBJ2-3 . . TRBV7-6 CASSPISSTDTQYF TGTGCCAGCAGCCCCATCAGTAGCACAGATACGCAGTATTTT
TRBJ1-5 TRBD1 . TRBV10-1 CAPRDTGTGRFSAQHF TGCGCCCCGCGAGATACCGGGACAGGGAGATTTTCAGCCCAGCATTTT
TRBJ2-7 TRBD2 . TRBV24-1 CATSGGRNYEQYF TGTGCCACCAGTGGCGGGAGGAACTACGAGCAGTACTTC
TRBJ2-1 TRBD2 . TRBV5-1 CASHREGPNEQFF TGCGCCAGCCATCGGGAGGGCCCAAATGAGCAGTTCTTC
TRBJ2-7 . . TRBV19 CASSKPGVLGEQYF TGTGCCAGTAGTAAACCCGGGGTGCTAGGCGAGCAGTACTTC
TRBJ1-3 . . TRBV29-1 CSVRFFQGSGNTIYF TGCAGCGTTAGATTTTTTCAGGGTTCTGGAAACACCATATATTTT
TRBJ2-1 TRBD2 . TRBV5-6 CASSLRDYHYNEQFF TGTGCCAGCAGCCTCCGGGACTATCACTACAATGAGCAGTTCTTC
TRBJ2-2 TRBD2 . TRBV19 CASIRNGGGTGELFF TGTGCCAGTATACGAAACGGGGGGGGCACCGGGGAGCTGTTTTTT
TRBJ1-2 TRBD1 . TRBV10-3 CAISGGSGQGARGYTF TGTGCCATCAGTGGTGGGTCGGGACAGGGGGCAAGGGGCTACACCTTC
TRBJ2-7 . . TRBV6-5 CASSYSAGSYEQYF TGTGCCAGCAGTTACTCGGCAGGCTCCTACGAGCAGTACTTC
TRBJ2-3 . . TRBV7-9 CASSRSGTDTQYF TGTGCCAGCAGCCGCTCGGGGACAGATACGCAGTATTTT
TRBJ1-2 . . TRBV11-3 CAPRGGAGGYTF TGTGCCCCTAGGGGGGGCGCGGGTGGCTACACCTTC
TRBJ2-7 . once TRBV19 CASSIAQGSYEQYF TGTGCCAGTAGTATAGCGCAGGGCTCCTACGAGCAGTACTTC
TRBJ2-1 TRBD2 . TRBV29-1 CSVGARLATNEQFF TGCAGCGTGGGGGCCCGACTAGCGACGAATGAGCAGTTCTTC
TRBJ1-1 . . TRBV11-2 CASSSGGGSAEAFF TGTGCCAGCAGCTCCGGCGGGGGCTCCGCGGAAGCTTTCTTT
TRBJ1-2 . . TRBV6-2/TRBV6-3 CASSDIRGSNYGYTF TGTGCCAGCAGTGATATACGGGGGAGTAACTATGGCTACACCTTC
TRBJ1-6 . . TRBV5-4 CASSPTAPGMSPLHF TGTGCCAGCAGCCCGACAGCCCCGGGTATGTCACCCCTCCACTTT
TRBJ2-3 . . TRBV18 CASSPRGDTGGDTQYF TGTGCCAGTTCACCGAGAGGGGACACGGGCGGAGATACGCAGTATTTT
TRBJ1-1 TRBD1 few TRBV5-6 CASSPSGGYSQAFF TGTGCCAGCAGCCCTTCAGGGGGCTACTCGCAAGCTTTCTTT
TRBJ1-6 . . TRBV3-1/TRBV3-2 CASSQAGADNSPLHF TGTGCCAGCAGCCAAGCAGGGGCAGATAATTCACCCCTCCACTTT
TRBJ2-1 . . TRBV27 CASSFQGFEQFF TGTGCCAGCAGTTTCCAGGGGTTTGAGCAGTTCTTC
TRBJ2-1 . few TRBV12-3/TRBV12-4 CASSFTPHNEQFF TGTGCCAGCAGTTTTACTCCCCACAATGAGCAGTTCTTC
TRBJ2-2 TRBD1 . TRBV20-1 CSASNGQANTGELFF TGCAGTGCTAGTAATGGACAGGCGAACACCGGGGAGCTGTTTTTT
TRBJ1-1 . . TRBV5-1 CASSLEPGRDEAFF TGCGCCAGCAGCTTGGAGCCCGGGCGGGATGAAGCTTTCTTT
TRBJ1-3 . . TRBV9 CASSSGGPGNTIYF TGTGCCAGCAGCTCCGGCGGCCCTGGAAACACCATATATTTT
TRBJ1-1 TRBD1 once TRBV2 CASRRGQDTEAFF TGTGCCAGCAGAAGGGGACAGGACACTGAAGCTTTCTTT
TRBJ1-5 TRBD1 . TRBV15 CATSRDRTGGQPQHF TGTGCCACCAGCAGAGATCGGACAGGGGGTCAGCCCCAGCATTTT
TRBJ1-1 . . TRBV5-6 CASSRRQLRNTEAFF TGTGCCAGCAGCCGAAGACAGCTCCGGAACACTGAAGCTTTCTTT
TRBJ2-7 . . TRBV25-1 CASSPGWRGSYEQYF TGTGCCAGCAGCCCCGGGTGGAGGGGCTCCTACGAGCAGTACTTC
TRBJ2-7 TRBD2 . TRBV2 CASSELAGPSYEQYF TGTGCCAGCAGTGAATTAGCGGGGCCCTCCTACGAGCAGTACTTC
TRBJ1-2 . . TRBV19 CATLSPRGVGYGYTF TGTGCCACTCTAAGCCCCAGGGGAGTGGGCTATGGCTACACCTTC
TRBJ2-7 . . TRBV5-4 CASSLDSRSYEQYF TGTGCCAGCAGCTTGGACAGTCGCTCCTACGAGCAGTACTTC
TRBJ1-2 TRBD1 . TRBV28 CASSLMGGLQGAYGYTF TGTGCCAGCAGTTTGATGGGTGGGCTACAGGGGGCTTATGGCTACACCTTC
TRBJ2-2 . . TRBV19 CASSIGRGAGELFF TGTGCCAGTAGTATAGGTAGGGGTGCCGGGGAGCTGTTTTTT
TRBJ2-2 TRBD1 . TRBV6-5 CASRVTGADTGELFF TGTGCCAGCCGAGTTACAGGGGCGGACACCGGGGAGCTGTTTTTT
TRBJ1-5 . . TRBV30 CAWSVGGAGNQPQHF TGTGCCTGGAGTGTAGGGGGGGCGGGCAATCAGCCCCAGCATTTT
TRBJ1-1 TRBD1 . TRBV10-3 CAIWTGVLNTEAFF TGTGCCATCTGGACAGGCGTCTTGAACACTGAAGCTTTCTTT
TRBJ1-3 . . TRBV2 CASSVTLSGNTIYF TGTGCCAGCAGCGTGACACTCTCTGGAAACACCATATATTTT
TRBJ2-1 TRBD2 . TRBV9 CASSVAPGGPSNEQFF TGTGCCAGCAGCGTAGCCCCGGGAGGGCCCTCTAATGAGCAGTTCTTC
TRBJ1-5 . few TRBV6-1 CASSGRLSRADQPQHF TGTGCCAGCAGTGGTCGACTTAGCAGGGCGGATCAGCCCCAGCATTTT
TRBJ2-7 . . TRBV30 CAWAGGIHEQYF TGTGCCTGGGCCGGGGGTATCCACGAGCAGTACTTC